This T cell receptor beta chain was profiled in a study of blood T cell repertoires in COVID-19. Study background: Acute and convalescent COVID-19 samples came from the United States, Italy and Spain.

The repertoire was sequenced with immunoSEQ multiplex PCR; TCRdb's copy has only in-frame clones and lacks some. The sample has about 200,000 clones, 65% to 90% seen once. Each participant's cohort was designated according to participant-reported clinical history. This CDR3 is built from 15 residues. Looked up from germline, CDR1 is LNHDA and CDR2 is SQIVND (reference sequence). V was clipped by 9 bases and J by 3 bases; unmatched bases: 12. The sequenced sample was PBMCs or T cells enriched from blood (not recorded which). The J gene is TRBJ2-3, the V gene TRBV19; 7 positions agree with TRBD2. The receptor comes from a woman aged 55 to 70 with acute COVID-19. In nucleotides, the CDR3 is TGTGCCAGCTCTCTAGTGGGGGGGGATACAGATACGCAGTATTTT. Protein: CASSLVGGDTDTQYF.